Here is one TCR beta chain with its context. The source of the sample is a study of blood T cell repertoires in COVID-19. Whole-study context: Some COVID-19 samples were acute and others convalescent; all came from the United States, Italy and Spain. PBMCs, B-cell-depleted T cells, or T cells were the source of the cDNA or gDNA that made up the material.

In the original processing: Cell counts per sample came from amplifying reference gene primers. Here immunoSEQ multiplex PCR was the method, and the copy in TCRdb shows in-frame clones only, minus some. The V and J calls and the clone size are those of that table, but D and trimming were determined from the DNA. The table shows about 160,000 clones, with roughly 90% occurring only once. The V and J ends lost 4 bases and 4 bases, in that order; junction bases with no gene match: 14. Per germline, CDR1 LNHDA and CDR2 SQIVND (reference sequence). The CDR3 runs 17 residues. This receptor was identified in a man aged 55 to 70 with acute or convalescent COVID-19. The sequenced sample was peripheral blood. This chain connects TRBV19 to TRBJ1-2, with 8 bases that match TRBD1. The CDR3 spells CASSSIGGQDQGYGYTF. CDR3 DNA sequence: TGTGCCAGTAGTAGTATTGGGGGACAGGACCAAGGCTATGGCTACACCTTC.